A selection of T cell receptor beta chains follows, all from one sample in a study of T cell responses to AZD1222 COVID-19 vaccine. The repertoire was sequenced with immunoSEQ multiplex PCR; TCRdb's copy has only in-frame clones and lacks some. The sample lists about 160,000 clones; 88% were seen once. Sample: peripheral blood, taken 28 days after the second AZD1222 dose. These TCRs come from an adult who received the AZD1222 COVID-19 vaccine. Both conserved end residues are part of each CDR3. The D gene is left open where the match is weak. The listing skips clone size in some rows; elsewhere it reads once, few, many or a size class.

TGTGCCAGCAGACGGACAGTTTGGAACACCATATATTTT,CASRRTVWNTIYF,-,TRBJ1-3,TRBV7-8,-
TGTGCCAGCAGCCCCCACCTTAGCGGGGGGGCGGGCGGGGAGCTGTTTTTT,CASSPHLSGGAGGELFF,-,TRBJ2-2,TRBV5-4,TRBD2
TGTGCCAGCAGCTTAGGTGTTCCCAGGACAACCACCGGGGAGCTGTTTTTT,CASSLGVPRTTTGELFF,-,TRBJ2-2,TRBV11-2,-
TGTGCCAGCAGGCCTGACGTAGACAATCAGCCCCAGCATTTT,CASRPDVDNQPQHF,-,TRBJ1-5,TRBV27,-
TGTGCCAGCAGCCAGGGGGGGGCGTGGCAGCCCCAGCATTTT,CASSQGGAWQPQHF,-,TRBJ1-5,TRBV3-1/TRBV3-2,-
TGTGCCAGCAGCTTAGCGGGGAGGACTGAAGCTTTCTTT,CASSLAGRTEAFF,-,TRBJ1-1,TRBV11-1,-
TGTGCCAGCAGCCTTGGACAGGGCAACTATGGCTACACCTTC,CASSLGQGNYGYTF,-,TRBJ1-2,TRBV4-2,TRBD1
TGCGCCAGCAGCCAAATGCCAGCAAACTATGGCTACACCTTC,CASSQMPANYGYTF,-,TRBJ1-2,TRBV4-1,-
TGTGCCAGCCAGGACAGGGTGAACACTGAAGCTTTCTTT,CASQDRVNTEAFF,-,TRBJ1-1,TRBV3-1/TRBV3-2,TRBD1
TGTGCCAGCAGTTACTCGATAGGGGGTGGAGAAGCTTTCTTT,CASSYSIGGGEAFF,-,TRBJ1-1,TRBV6-6,-
TGCGCCAGCAGCCACTCAGCGGGGGCAAAGGTGACTGAAGCTTTCTTT,CASSHSAGAKVTEAFF,-,TRBJ1-1,TRBV4-1,-
TGTGCCACCAGCAGAGATGGTCGTCGTACAGCTCACGGCTATGGCTACACCTTC,CATSRDGRRTAHGYGYTF,once,TRBJ1-2,TRBV15,-
TGTGCCAGCAGCCAAGCGCCCTACGAGCAGTACTTC,CASSQAPYEQYF,-,TRBJ2-7,TRBV14,-
TGTGCCAGCAGCTCCAAGGGATTCAATCAGCCCCAGCATTTT,CASSSKGFNQPQHF,-,TRBJ1-5,TRBV7-2,-
TGTGCCAGCAGCCAAGACCCGACTAGCGGGAGGAATGAGCAGTTCTTC,CASSQDPTSGRNEQFF,-,TRBJ2-1,TRBV3-1/TRBV3-2,TRBD2
TGTGCCAGCAGCTTGTTGGGCTACGAGCAGTACTTC,CASSLLGYEQYF,-,TRBJ2-7,TRBV7-2,-
TGTGCCAGCAGCTTTTACACTGAAGCTTTCTTT,CASSFYTEAFF,-,TRBJ1-1,TRBV7-8,-
TGTGCCAGCAACGCAGCCGCGGGTGGCTACACCTTC,CASNAAAGGYTF,-,TRBJ1-2,TRBV12-3/TRBV12-4,-
TGTGCCAGCAGCCAAGATCGCGCGTTAAACTATGGCTACACCTTC,CASSQDRALNYGYTF,-,TRBJ1-2,TRBV4-2,-
TGTGCCACCAGCCCTCCCTTGGAGACACATAAAGCTTTCTTT,CATSPPLETHKAFF,once,TRBJ1-1,TRBV15,-
TGCGCCAGCAGCCTACAGGGGGGCAATCAGCCCCAGCATTTT,CASSLQGGNQPQHF,few,TRBJ1-5,TRBV4-3,TRBD1
TGTGCCAGCAGCTTAGCGGCAGGGAAAGATACGCAGTATTTT,CASSLAAGKDTQYF,-,TRBJ2-3,TRBV11-1,-
TGTGCCTGGGACGGGTTCTATGGCTACACCTTC,CAWDGFYGYTF,-,TRBJ1-2,TRBV30,-
TGTGCCAGCAGCTTGACCGGTCGTGGCTACACCTTC,CASSLTGRGYTF,-,TRBJ1-2,TRBV5-6,-
TGCGCCAGCAGCTTTGGGACTAGCGGTAGTAGGGATACGCAGTATTTT,CASSFGTSGSRDTQYF,-,TRBJ2-3,TRBV5-1,TRBD2
TGCAGTGCTGGGCGAGAGACCCAGTACTTC,CSAGRETQYF,-,TRBJ2-5,TRBV20-1,-
TGTGCCTGGAGTGTACGTGGCAATCAGCCCCAGCATTTT,CAWSVRGNQPQHF,-,TRBJ1-5,TRBV30,-
TGTGCCAGTAGTGCCGACAGGGGGCGCGTTGATGGCTACACCTTC,CASSADRGRVDGYTF,-,TRBJ1-2,TRBV19,TRBD1
TGTGCCAGCAGCTGGGGAGGAAACCACAATGAGCAGTTCTTC,CASSWGGNHNEQFF,-,TRBJ2-1,TRBV7-3,-
TGTGCCAGCAGTTCAGGGGGGAAGACCCAGTACTTC,CASSSGGKTQYF,-,TRBJ2-5,TRBV12-3/TRBV12-4,-
TGTGCCAGCAGCGCCGGCTACGAGCAGTACTTC,CASSAGYEQYF,-,TRBJ2-7,TRBV25-1,-